This T cell receptor (beta chain) was found in a study of cytomegalovirus exposure and HLA in healthy donors. CDR1 and CDR2 from the germline V gene are SGHAT and FQNNGV. After removal of 0 bases from V and 8 bases from J, the junction contained 10 bases not matched to a gene. This CDR3 has 17 amino acids. The PCR had 60 Vbeta and 13 Jbeta primers. Here immunoSEQ multiplex PCR was the method, and the copy in TCRdb shows in-frame clones only, minus some. This sample has about 60,000 clones, with approximately 80% found just once. The chain carries TRBV11-2 and TRBJ2-1; 10 nucleotides agree with TRBD2. Sequenced input: PBMCs. This clonotype was obtained from a woman in her thirties in good health and CMV-seronegative. CDR3 region: CASSLDLGVAGGDEQFF. The CDR3 DNA sequence: TGTGCCAGCAGCTTAGATCTGGGGGTAGCGGGGGGTGATGAGCAGTTCTTC.